This entry features one TCR beta chain sequence. What it recognizes is unknown. This sample is drawn from a study of blood T cells in healthy people across ages. Study at large: When template switching was applied, about one barcoded beta molecule was captured per two T cells. Study observations and caveats: Long-lived and aged donors differed, with more naive CD4+ cells and higher diversity in the long-lived. Unsorted PBMCs ruled out conclusive naive versus antigen-experienced comparison. The fall in TCR beta diversity per million T cells was roughly linear with age.

The authors ran a second PCR of 7 to 11 cycles using a sample-barcoded 5' primer and a J-beta primer mix. TCRdb re-called the 5' RACE reads with MiXCR, one entry per CDR3 protein. The sample yields about 800,000 distinct CDR3 sequences, less than 60% seen once. V lost 5 bases to trimming and J lost 5 bases; unmatched junction nucleotides: 16. The CDR3 has 18 amino acids. Per germline, CDR1 MNHEY and CDR2 SMNVEV (reference sequence). The chain is built from TRBV27 and TRBJ2-3; 10 bases are shared with TRBD2. This TCR was recovered from a man at least 80 years old in good health. The sequenced sample was blood. CDR3 DNA: TGTGCCAGCAGTACAAGGGTTCCTAGCGGGGGAGAGGAAGATACGCAGTATTTT. This sequence encodes CASSTRVPSGGEEDTQYF.